These 8 T cell receptor beta chains share one sample of origin, sequenced in a study of T cell responses to AZD1222 COVID-19 vaccine. Only in-frame clones appear in the TCRdb table, and some are missing; sequencing was by immunoSEQ multiplex PCR. The data hold 100,000 to 120,000 clones, with roughly 89% observed a single time. The sample in question was peripheral blood, obtained 28 days after the second AZD1222 dose. The receptors derive from an adult who received the AZD1222 COVID-19 vaccine.

The chain joins TRBV30 to TRBJ1-5; D perhaps matches TRBD1 (6 bases). Germline lookup yields CDR1 GTSNPN and CDR2 SVGIG (reference sequence). V shed 2 bases and J shed 0 bases, with 17 bases lying between them. The CDR3 has 17 residues. The CDR3 loop reads CAWSIRGATYSNQPQHF. The CDR3 DNA follows: TGTGCCTGGAGTATAAGGGGGGCCACTTATAGCAATCAGCCCCAGCATTTT. Variable domain in full (rest from reference TRBV30 and TRBJ1-5): SQTIHQWPATLVQPVGSPLSLECTVEGTSNPNLYWYRQAAGRGLQLLFYSVGIGQISSEVPQNLSASRPQDRQFILSSKKLLLSDSGFYLCAWSIRGATYSNQPQHFGDGTRLSIL.

The gene calls are TRBV3-1 (or the pseudogene TRBV3-2) and TRBJ1-6; D is uncertain. Trimming stripped 5 bases from V and 10 bases from J, with 12 bases between. This CDR3 contains 13 residues. Germline V gene data show CDR1 as LGHDT and CDR2 as YNNKEL (reference sequence). The chain's CDR3 is CASSSTGYSPLHF. The CDR3 DNA follows: TGTGCCAGCAGCTCGACCGGCTACTCACCCCTCCACTTT.

Comment on this clone: One end of the junction varies from germline; a read error may be responsible. The rearrangement links TRBV7-7 to TRBJ2-5, with TRBD1 matching over 7 bases. CDR3 size: 16 residues. Germline assignment: CDR1 SSHAT and CDR2 FNYEAQ (reference sequence). The CDR3: CASSLDGTANQETQYF. DNA of the CDR3: TGTGCTAGCAGCTTGGACGGGACAGCCAACCAAGAGACCCAGTACTTC. Full variable domain (missing parts from reference TRBV7-7 and TRBJ2-5): GAGVSQSPRYKVTKRGQDVTLRCDPISSHATLYWYQQALGQGPEFLTYFNYEAQPDKSGLPSDRFSAERPEGSISTLTIQRTEQRDSAMYRCASSLDGTANQETQYFGPGTRLLVL.

The rearrangement uses TRBV5-4 and TRBJ1-2; the D is unclear. The CDR3 contains 14 residues. Germline CDR1 is SGHNT and CDR2 is YYREEE (reference sequence). Trimming shortened V by 1 base and J by 1 base, and 8 bases separated the two germline ends. In DNA form, the CDR3 reads TGTGCCAGCAGCTTGCTGGGAGGTAACTATGGCTACACCTTC. Translated: CASSLLGGNYGYTF.

The chain carries TRBV7-9 and TRBJ1-1; 8 nucleotides align to TRBD1. Germline lookup yields CDR1 SEHNR and CDR2 FQNEAQ (reference sequence). Germline trimming cut 2 bases from V and 0 bases from J; bases unmatched to any gene: 2. This CDR3 region has 15 residues. As DNA, the CDR3 is TGTGCCAGCAGCTTACAGGGGGCCATGAACACTGAAGCTTTCTTT. Translated: CASSLQGAMNTEAFF.

In this sample, this clone turned up a few times. This chain connects TRBV4-2 to TRBJ2-7; 15 nucleotides match TRBD2. V lost 0 bases, J lost 2 bases, and 8 bases stayed unmatched. This CDR3 contains 19 residues. Germline-derived CDR1 and CDR2 are LGHNA and YNFKEQ. CDR3 sequence reads: CASSQEGSGLAGGAYEQYF. CDR3 DNA: TGTGCCAGCAGCCAAGAAGGCTCGGGACTAGCGGGGGGAGCCTACGAGCAGTACTTC.

The chain recombines TRBV11-3 with TRBJ1-2, with 9 bases matching TRBD1. Trimming took 8 bases from V and 4 from J; bases not matched to a gene: 5. The germline V gene encodes CDR1 SGHNT and CDR2 YENEEA. The CDR3 contains 13 residues. In DNA, the CDR3 is TGTGCCAGCGAGACACAGGGGGCCTATGGCTACACCTTC. Amino acids: CASETQGAYGYTF.

This chain links TRBV27 with TRBJ1-6, with D possibly TRBD1 on 6 matching bases. CDR1 is MNHEY, CDR2 SMNVEV, per germline (reference sequence). The CDR3 sequence is 14 residues long. V lost 6 bases, J lost 9 bases, and 15 bases lay in between. The CDR3 DNA reads TGTGCCAGCAGCACAGGGTGGATTTTTTCACCCCTCCACTTT. Protein sequence: CASSTGWIFSPLHF.